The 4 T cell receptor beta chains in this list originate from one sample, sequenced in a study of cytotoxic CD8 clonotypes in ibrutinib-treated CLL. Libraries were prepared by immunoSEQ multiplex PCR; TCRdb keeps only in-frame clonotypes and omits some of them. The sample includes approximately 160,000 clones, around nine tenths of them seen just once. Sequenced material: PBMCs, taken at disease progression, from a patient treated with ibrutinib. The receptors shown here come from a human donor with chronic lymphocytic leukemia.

The CDR3 protein is CASSLIPGQGYEQYF. The CDR3, as DNA: TGTGCCAGCAGCTTAATTCCGGGACAGGGGTACGAGCAGTACTTC. The chain uses TRBV11-2 and TRBJ2-7, with 10 nucleotides matching TRBD1. The germline gives CDR1 SGHAT, CDR2 FQNNGV. The CDR3 extends over 15 amino acids. The V segment lost 2 bases and the J segment 4 bases; nucleotides outside the gene matches: 5.

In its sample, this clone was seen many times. The CDR3 DNA sequence: TGTGCCAGCAGTCCGACTAGCGGGAGTTTTGGTGACACCGGGGAGCTGTTTTTT. Encoded protein: CASSPTSGSFGDTGELFF. The chain recombines TRBV6-4 with TRBJ2-2; 12 bases line up with TRBD2. Germline CDR1 MRHNA, CDR2 SNTAGT. Trimming cost V 5 bases and J 3 bases; bases outside gene matches: 10. There are 18 residues in the CDR3.

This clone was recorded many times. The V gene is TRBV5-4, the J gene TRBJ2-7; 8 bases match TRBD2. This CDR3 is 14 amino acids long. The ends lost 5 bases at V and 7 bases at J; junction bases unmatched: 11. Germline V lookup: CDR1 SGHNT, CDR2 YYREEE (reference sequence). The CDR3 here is CASRPGTRVGEQYF. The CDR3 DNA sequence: TGTGCCAGCAGGCCCGGGACTAGGGTCGGGGAGCAGTACTTC.

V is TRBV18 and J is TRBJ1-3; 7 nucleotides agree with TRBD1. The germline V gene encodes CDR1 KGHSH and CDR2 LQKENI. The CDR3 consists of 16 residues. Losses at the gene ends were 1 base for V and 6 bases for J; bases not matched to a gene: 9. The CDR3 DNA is TGTGCCAGCTCACCACTTCCTACAGGGGATTCAAACACCATATATTTT. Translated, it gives CASSPLPTGDSNTIYF.